Given below is one T cell receptor (beta chain) in context. Its matching antigen is unknown. The sample originates from a study of long-term antiretroviral therapy in people with HIV. Overall study: The 2015 immediate-ART recommendation came about a decade after the earliest samples. Study-wide points: Before ART, certain clones expanded, and these dominated the repertoire at all time points. Once patients were on ART, diversity went higher but still fell short of transplant donor controls.

Sequencing relied on immunoSEQ assay v3.0, run at survey level. Sequencing was performed with immunoSEQ multiplex PCR; in TCRdb, only in-frame clones are kept and a portion is missing. In the table there are some 12,000 clones, more than 80% of which are singletons. This TCR was sampled from a man in his forties with HIV. Sequences were derived from unsorted PBMCs, sampled 3.4 years after starting antiretroviral therapy.

CDR3 amino acids: CASSLPALLPTGVFDGEPQHF. DNA of the CDR3: TGTGCCAGCAGCTTACCCGCGCTTTTGCCGACAGGCGTCTTTGATGGTGAGCCCCAGCATTTT. The rearrangement joins TRBV7-8 to TRBJ1-5, with D possibly TRBD1 on 6 matching bases. This CDR3 region has 21 residues. Germline CDR1 reads SGHVS; CDR2 reads FQNEAQ. The V end was cut by 2 bases, the J end by 8 bases, with 34 bases between.